This T cell receptor beta chain came from a study of blood T cell repertoires in COVID-19. Whole-study context: T cells, B-cell-depleted T cells, or PBMCs provided the cDNA or gDNA that served as material.

V lost 7 bases, J lost 7 bases, and 11 bases lay in between. Germline CDR1 reads MNHEY; CDR2 reads SVGAGI. The length of the CDR3 is 13 residues. This clone was detected once. Here immunoSEQ multiplex PCR was the method, and the copy in TCRdb shows in-frame clones only, minus some. This sample has roughly 200,000 clones, with about 86% found just once. The sequence came from a young woman who had been exposed to COVID-19. The sequencing sample was made of PBMCs or T cells enriched from blood (not recorded which). This chain uses TRBV6-5 with TRBJ1-6; D is perhaps TRBD1 (5 bases). The CDR3 reads CASKREGNSPLHF. In nucleotides, the CDR3 is TGTGCCAGCAAACGGGAGGGGAATTCACCCCTCCACTTT.